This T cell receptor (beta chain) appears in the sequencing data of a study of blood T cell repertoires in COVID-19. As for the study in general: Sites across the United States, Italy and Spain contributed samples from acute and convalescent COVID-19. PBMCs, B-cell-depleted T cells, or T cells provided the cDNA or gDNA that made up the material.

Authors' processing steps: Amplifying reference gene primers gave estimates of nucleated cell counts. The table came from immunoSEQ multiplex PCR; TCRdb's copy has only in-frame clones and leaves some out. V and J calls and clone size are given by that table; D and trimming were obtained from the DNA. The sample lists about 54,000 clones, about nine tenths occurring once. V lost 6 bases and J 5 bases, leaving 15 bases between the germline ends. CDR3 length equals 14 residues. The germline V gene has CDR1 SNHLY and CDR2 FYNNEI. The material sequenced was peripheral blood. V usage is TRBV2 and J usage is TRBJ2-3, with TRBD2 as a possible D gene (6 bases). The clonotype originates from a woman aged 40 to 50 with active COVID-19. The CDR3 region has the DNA TGTGCCAGCAGGGGGCCGGGAGCGGGAGATACGCAGTATTTT. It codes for CASRGPGAGDTQYF.